This T cell receptor beta chain was profiled in a study of T-cell memory formation after mild COVID-19. General observations from the study: Contracting clones localized mainly to CM and EM when CD4+ and mainly to EMRA when CD8+. Still unconfirmed is whether the second-wave clones peaking on day 37 recognized SARS-CoV-2.

In the case of this clonotype: Its antigen remains unknown.

TCRdb used MiXCR to reprocess the 5' RACE reads, holding one entry per CDR3 protein. The data hold about 560,000 distinct CDR3 sequences, with less than 25% observed a single time. CDR1 is SGHNT, CDR2 YENEEA, per germline. With 5 bases removed from V and 3 bases from J, the gap between germline ends came to 20 bases. The CDR3 contains 16 residues. The chain has TRBV11-3 and TRBJ2-7, with D uncertain. The material sequenced was PBMCs or a T cell subset sorted from them (not recorded which). The clonotype comes from an adult woman who had mild COVID-19 (a few samples of this study predate the infection). Cell type and time point are not known. The CDR3 DNA reads as TGTGCCAGCAGCCTGGGCTTATGGGAAGGCAGCTACGAGCAGTACTTC. Protein product: CASSLGLWEGSYEQYF.